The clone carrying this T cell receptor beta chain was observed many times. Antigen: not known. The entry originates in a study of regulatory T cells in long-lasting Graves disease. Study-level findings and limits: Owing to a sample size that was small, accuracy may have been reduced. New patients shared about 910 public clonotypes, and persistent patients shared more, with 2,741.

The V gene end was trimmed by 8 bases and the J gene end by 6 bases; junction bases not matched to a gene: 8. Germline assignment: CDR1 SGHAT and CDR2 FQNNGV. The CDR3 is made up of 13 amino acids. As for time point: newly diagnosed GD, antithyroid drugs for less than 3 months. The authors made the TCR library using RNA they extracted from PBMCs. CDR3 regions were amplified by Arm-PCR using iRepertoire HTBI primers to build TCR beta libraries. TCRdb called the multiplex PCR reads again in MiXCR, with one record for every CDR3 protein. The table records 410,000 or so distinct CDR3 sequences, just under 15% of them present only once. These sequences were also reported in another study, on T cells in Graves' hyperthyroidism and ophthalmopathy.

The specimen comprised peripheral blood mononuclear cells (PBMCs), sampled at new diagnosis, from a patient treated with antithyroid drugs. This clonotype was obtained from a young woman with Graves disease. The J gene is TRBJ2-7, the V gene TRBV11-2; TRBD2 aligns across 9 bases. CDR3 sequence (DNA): TGTGCCAGCCGCCTAGGTAGCGGGGGCGAGCAGTACTTC. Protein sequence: CASRLGSGGEQYF.